The rows below give T cell receptor beta chains drawn from one sample of a study of technical replicates of blood from a handful of donors. TCRdb keeps only in-frame clones here, not all; method: immunoSEQ multiplex PCR. The sample consists of about 48,000 clones, around 90% of them appearing once. Sequencing was carried out using PBMCs. These receptors were collected from a human donor in good health. Some clones in this sample may be carry-over from other donors' samples. Both conserved end residues are part of each CDR3. D genes are given only for firm matches.

J gene: TRBJ2-3; V gene: TRBV4-3; D gene: TRBD2; CDR3 protein: CASSQEFLHGRPGGDTQYF; CDR3 DNA: TGCGCCAGCAGCCAAGAGTTCCTACACGGGAGGCCCGGGGGAGATACGCAGTATTTT
J gene: TRBJ1-2; V gene: TRBV18; D gene: NA; CDR3 protein: CASSEGPSTYGYTF; CDR3 DNA: TGTGCCAGCTCAGAGGGCCCCAGCACCTATGGCTACACCTTC
J gene: TRBJ1-1; V gene: TRBV25-1; D gene: TRBD1; CDR3 protein: CASSDPGQKAFF; CDR3 DNA: TGTGCCAGCAGTGACCCGGGACAGAAAGCTTTCTTT
J gene: TRBJ1-4; V gene: TRBV7-9; D gene: TRBD1; CDR3 protein: CASSLPTGGRGEKLFF; CDR3 DNA: TGTGCCAGCAGCTTACCAACAGGGGGACGGGGTGAAAAACTGTTTTTT
J gene: TRBJ2-2; V gene: TRBV5-4; D gene: NA; CDR3 protein: CASSPTDRGTGELFF; CDR3 DNA: TGTGCCAGCAGCCCAACAGACCGCGGGACCGGGGAGCTGTTTTTT
J gene: TRBJ2-3; V gene: TRBV7-3; D gene: NA; CDR3 protein: CASSLRLNTDTQYF; CDR3 DNA: TGTGCCAGCAGCTTAAGACTCAACACAGATACGCAGTATTTT
J gene: TRBJ2-4; V gene: TRBV29-1; D gene: TRBD2; CDR3 protein: CSVGGGEVRQGVQYF; CDR3 DNA: TGCAGCGTCGGGGGAGGGGAGGTGCGTCAAGGGGTTCAGTACTTC
J gene: TRBJ2-3; V gene: TRBV7-6; D gene: TRBD1; CDR3 protein: CASSFGDRGKDTQYF; CDR3 DNA: TGTGCCAGCAGCTTTGGGGACAGGGGGAAAGATACGCAGTATTTT
J gene: TRBJ2-3; V gene: TRBV6-1; D gene: TRBD1; CDR3 protein: CASSAETGWDTQYF; CDR3 DNA: TGTGCCAGCAGTGCTGAGACAGGGTGGGATACGCAGTATTTT
J gene: TRBJ2-7; V gene: TRBV5-1; D gene: TRBD1; CDR3 protein: CASSSPPGQALSHEQYF; CDR3 DNA: TGCGCCAGCAGCTCCCCCCCGGGACAGGCCCTTTCTCACGAGCAGTACTTC
J gene: TRBJ2-1; V gene: TRBV7-2; D gene: NA; CDR3 protein: CASSRFIGLSYNEQFF; CDR3 DNA: TGTGCCAGCAGCCGTTTTATCGGACTCTCCTACAATGAGCAGTTCTTC
J gene: TRBJ2-1; V gene: TRBV7-2; D gene: TRBD1; CDR3 protein: CASSLTGNNEQFF; CDR3 DNA: TGTGCCAGCAGCTTGACAGGGAACAATGAGCAGTTCTTC
J gene: TRBJ2-7; V gene: TRBV7-2; D gene: TRBD2; CDR3 protein: CASSLSGVGGGSKEQYF; CDR3 DNA: TGTGCCAGCAGCTTAAGCGGGGTGGGCGGGGGGTCGAAAGAGCAGTACTTC
J gene: TRBJ2-3; V gene: TRBV7-3; D gene: TRBD2; CDR3 protein: CASSFTSGRLDTQYF; CDR3 DNA: TGTGCCAGCAGCTTCACTAGCGGGAGACTAGATACGCAGTATTTT
J gene: TRBJ2-7; V gene: TRBV11-2; D gene: NA; CDR3 protein: CASSLAFGRVDEQYF; CDR3 DNA: TGTGCCAGCAGCTTAGCGTTTGGCAGGGTGGACGAGCAGTACTTC
J gene: TRBJ2-1; V gene: TRBV19; D gene: TRBD1; CDR3 protein: CASSGTVYNEQFF; CDR3 DNA: TGTGCCAGTAGTGGGACAGTTTACAATGAGCAGTTCTTC
J gene: TRBJ2-5; V gene: TRBV6-5; D gene: NA; CDR3 protein: CASSRVSGETQYF; CDR3 DNA: TGTGCCAGCAGCCGTGTGTCCGGGGAGACCCAGTACTTC
J gene: TRBJ2-5; V gene: TRBV28; D gene: TRBD2; CDR3 protein: CASSSSGRAQSAETQYF; CDR3 DNA: TGTGCCAGCAGTTCTAGCGGGAGGGCTCAGTCCGCAGAGACCCAGTACTTC
J gene: TRBJ2-7; V gene: TRBV7-2; D gene: NA; CDR3 protein: CASSLYQRLDEQYF; CDR3 DNA: TGTGCCAGCAGCTTATACCAGCGGCTTGACGAGCAGTACTTC
J gene: TRBJ2-7; V gene: TRBV5-4; D gene: TRBD1; CDR3 protein: CASSVPGQGRREQYF; CDR3 DNA: TGTGCCAGCAGCGTACCGGGACAGGGACGTCGGGAGCAGTACTTC
J gene: TRBJ2-5; V gene: TRBV5-1; D gene: NA; CDR3 protein: CASSPLPPSVSETQYF; CDR3 DNA: TGCGCCAGCAGCCCCCTACCCCCGAGCGTGTCGGAGACCCAGTACTTC
J gene: TRBJ1-1; V gene: TRBV11-1; D gene: NA; CDR3 protein: CASSPRQENTEAFF; CDR3 DNA: TGTGCCAGCAGCCCTAGACAGGAGAACACTGAAGCTTTCTTT
J gene: TRBJ1-2; V gene: TRBV5-6; D gene: TRBD1; CDR3 protein: CASSLLGGGYGYTF; CDR3 DNA: TGTGCCAGCAGCTTACTAGGGGGCGGCTATGGCTACACCTTC
J gene: TRBJ2-1; V gene: TRBV7-2; D gene: TRBD2; CDR3 protein: CASSLSAGTYNEQFF; CDR3 DNA: TGTGCCAGCAGCTTATCAGCGGGAACCTACAATGAGCAGTTCTTC
J gene: TRBJ2-1; V gene: TRBV5-8; D gene: TRBD2; CDR3 protein: CASSSRGGVRNEQFF; CDR3 DNA: TGTGCCAGCAGCTCCCGTGGGGGGGTTAGGAATGAGCAGTTCTTC
J gene: TRBJ2-5; V gene: TRBV4-3; D gene: TRBD1; CDR3 protein: CASSQGQGVSETQYF; CDR3 DNA: TGCGCCAGCAGCCAAGGACAGGGGGTGTCGGAGACCCAGTACTTC
J gene: TRBJ2-3; V gene: TRBV4-2; D gene: NA; CDR3 protein: CASSQGTGTDTQYF; CDR3 DNA: TGTGCCAGCAGCCAAGGAACGGGCACAGATACGCAGTATTTT
J gene: TRBJ2-1; V gene: TRBV4-2; D gene: TRBD1; CDR3 protein: CASSQGYGTDYNEQFF; CDR3 DNA: TGTGCCAGCAGCCAAGGTTACGGGACAGACTACAATGAGCAGTTCTTC
J gene: TRBJ1-6; V gene: TRBV2; D gene: TRBD1; CDR3 protein: CASGLDRVGSPLHF; CDR3 DNA: TGTGCCAGCGGGTTAGACAGGGTTGGTTCACCCCTCCACTTT
J gene: TRBJ1-1; V gene: TRBV7-2; D gene: NA; CDR3 protein: CASSLQGQGTEAFF; CDR3 DNA: TGTGCCAGCAGCTTACAGGGGCAAGGCACTGAAGCTTTCTTT
J gene: TRBJ1-2; V gene: TRBV23-1; D gene: TRBD1; CDR3 protein: CASSQQGARGYTF; CDR3 DNA: TGCGCCAGCAGTCAACAGGGGGCAAGGGGCTACACCTTC
J gene: TRBJ1-5; V gene: TRBV6-5; D gene: TRBD1; CDR3 protein: CASSRYRGTGQPQHF; CDR3 DNA: TGTGCCAGCAGTCGGTACAGGGGGACAGGTCAGCCCCAGCATTTT
J gene: TRBJ2-7; V gene: TRBV15; D gene: NA; CDR3 protein: CATSRDAGAPREQYF; CDR3 DNA: TGTGCCACCAGCAGAGATGCAGGGGCCCCTCGCGAGCAGTACTTC
J gene: TRBJ2-7; V gene: TRBV18; D gene: NA; CDR3 protein: CASSYTAIEQYF; CDR3 DNA: TGTGCCAGCTCATACACAGCCATAGAGCAGTACTTC
J gene: TRBJ2-2; V gene: TRBV11-2; D gene: TRBD2; CDR3 protein: CASSGLAGVGGELFF; CDR3 DNA: TGTGCCAGCAGCGGACTAGCGGGAGTAGGAGGGGAGCTGTTTTTT
J gene: TRBJ1-2; V gene: TRBV5-1; D gene: NA; CDR3 protein: CASSFGSNYGYTF; CDR3 DNA: TGCGCCAGCAGCTTTGGCAGTAACTATGGCTACACCTTC